This T cell receptor (beta chain) is from a study of identical twins. The CDR3 runs to 16 residues. V shed 1 base, J shed 5 bases, and the junction held 12 bases outside the gene matches. Germline loops: CDR1 SQVTM, CDR2 ANQGSEA. TCRdb passed the 5' RACE reads through MiXCR, listing each CDR3 protein once. Among a few hundred thousand distinct CDR3 sequences, over 11% were seen once, and the ten largest hold around 0.98%. Note on this clonotype: Its antigen is not identified.

Study-wide results and caveats: Conclusions were drawn cross-sectionally by statistical analysis, without following the same donors. Memory repertoires lacked the insertion deficit that abundant cord blood beta clonotypes showed. Among monozygotic twins, out-of-frame TCR alpha sharing exceeded what models predicted.

The same sample was also studied in work on yellow fever vaccine responses in identical twins.

V and J are TRBV29-1 and TRBJ2-3, with 7 positions matching TRBD1. Sequencing was carried out using CD4+ T cells sorted from blood. The sequence was obtained from a woman in her late teens or twenties in good health. The CDR3 DNA reads as TGCAGCGTTGAAGTTAGCAATTTACAGGGGTTAGATACGCAGTATTTT. Protein product: CSVEVSNLQGLDTQYF.